The text below deals with one T cell receptor beta chain. The data are from a study of blood T cell repertoires in COVID-19. Study as a whole: Specimens from acute and convalescent COVID-19 originated in the United States, Italy and Spain. The cDNA or gDNA used as material had been derived from T cells, B-cell-depleted T cells, or PBMCs.

As handled by the study authors: Amplification of reference gene primers provided the estimated nucleated cell counts. Generated by immunoSEQ multiplex PCR, the TCRdb table keeps only in-frame clones and is missing some. The V and J calls and clone size were taken over from that table, and D and trimming were inferred from the DNA. The sample includes tens of thousands of clones, over 60% of them seen just once. Losses at the gene ends were 5 bases for V and 5 bases for J; bases not matched to a gene: 3. Germline CDR1 is SGHTA and CDR2 is FQGTGA. The CDR3 totals 13 residues. The receptor comes from a man between 65 and 85 years old with acute or convalescent COVID-19. The sequencing input was peripheral blood. The chain joins TRBV7-3 to TRBJ2-5, with 9 nucleotides matching TRBD1. In nucleotides, the CDR3 is TGTGCCAGCAGCGAAGGGACAGGGGAGACCCAGTACTTC. Encoded protein: CASSEGTGETQYF. The full variable domain, completed using reference TRBV7-3 and TRBJ2-5, is GAGVSQTPSNKVTEKGKYVELRCDPISGHTALYWYRQSLGQGPEFLIYFQGTGAADDSGLPNDRFFAVRPEGSVSTLKIQRTERGDSAVYLCASSEGTGETQYFGPGTRLLVL.